These 21 T cell receptor beta chains share one sample of origin, sequenced in a study of blood T cells in healthy people across ages. Using a J-beta primer mix together with a sample-barcoded 5' primer, a second PCR was run for about 7 to 12 cycles. TCRdb independently ran MiXCR on the 5' RACE reads; one entry per CDR3 protein. This table holds almost 800,000 distinct CDR3 sequences, roughly 64% found once. The source material was blood. The receptor source for this set is a man aged 25 to 40 in good health.

This clonotype appeared many times. A much larger clonotype is one base distant, so this may be a read error. The rearrangement links TRBV27 to TRBJ1-2, with 7 bases fitting TRBD1. The CDR3 has 15 amino acids. The J segment lost 2 bases and the V segment lost 5 bases, leaving 8 bases of the junction unmatched. Germline lookup yields CDR1 MNHEY and CDR2 SMNVEV (reference sequence). The DNA of the CDR3 is TGTGCCAGCAGTCAAGGGACAGAGAAAAACTATGGCTACACCTTC. This translates into CASSQGTEKNYGYTF.

In this sample, this clonotype turned up a few times. The J gene is TRBJ2-5, the V gene TRBV12-3 or TRBV12-4; 8 bases agree with TRBD2. This CDR3 has 14 amino acids. V trimming: 4 bases; J trimming: 4 bases; junction bases outside the gene matches: 5. CDR3 sequence (DNA): TGTGCCAGCAGTTGGCCAGCGGGAGTAGAGACCCAGTACTTC. Protein sequence: CASSWPAGVETQYF.

The rearrangement joins TRBV7-2 to TRBJ1-1; TRBD1 agrees at 8 bases. After removal of 4 bases from V and 7 bases from J, the junction contained 11 bases not matched to a gene. Germline V gene lookup returns CDR1 SGHTA and CDR2 FQGNSA. The length of the CDR3 is 15 residues. The chain's CDR3 is CASSSYLGTGSEAFF. CDR3 DNA sequence: TGTGCCAGCAGCTCTTACTTAGGGACAGGCAGTGAAGCTTTCTTT. Using reference TRBV7-2 and TRBJ1-1 for the parts outside the CDR3, the full variable domain is GAGVSQSPSNKVTEKGKDVELRCDPISGHTALYWYRQSLGQGLEFLIYFQGNSAPDKSGLPSDRFSAERTGGSVSTLTIQRTQQEDSAVYLCASSSYLGTGSEAFFGQGTRLTVV.

The rearrangement uses TRBV20-1 and TRBJ2-5, with 10 bases identical to TRBD2. After removal of 1 base from V and 2 bases from J, the junction contained 4 bases not matched to a gene. The CDR3 totals 15 residues. Germline V gene data show CDR1 as DFQATT and CDR2 as SNEGSKA (reference sequence). The CDR3 sequence is CSARVLAGSQETQYF. DNA of the CDR3: TGCAGTGCTAGAGTACTAGCGGGGTCGCAAGAGACCCAGTACTTC.

The rearrangement uses TRBV12-3 or TRBV12-4 and TRBJ2-1; possibly TRBD2 for D (6 bases). The CDR3 spans 14 residues. V was cut by 6 bases and J by 9 bases, with 18 bases left in between. CDR3 nucleotides: TGTGCCAGCAGCCCCGGAGGGTCCGAGGGTGAGCAGTTCTTC. Translating gives CASSPGGSEGEQFF.

This clonotype has a handful of counts. The gene calls are TRBV5-1 and TRBJ2-7; 8 bases fit TRBD1. V trimming: 4 bases; J trimming: 1 base; junction bases outside the gene matches: 7. The CDR3 runs 15 residues. The V gene's germline CDR1 is SGHRS and CDR2 YFSETQ. CDR3 nucleotides: TGCGCCAGCAGCCCGACAGGGGCCCGGTCCTACGAGCAGTACTTC. As protein: CASSPTGARSYEQYF.

The chain joins TRBV5-1 to TRBJ2-7, with D perhaps TRBD2 (5 bases). The V gene lost 2 bases and the J gene lost 3 bases, with 9 bases spanning the gap. The CDR3 loop spans 13 amino acids. Germline loops: CDR1 SGHRS, CDR2 YFSETQ. CDR3 DNA sequence: TGCGCCAGCAGCTTTGAGGGTTACTACGAGCAGTACTTC. Its translation: CASSFEGYYEQYF.

The rearrangement joins TRBV10-3 to TRBJ2-3; D is unclear. V lost 3 bases to trimming and J lost 2 bases, with 9 bases between them. The CDR3 is 14 amino acids. CDR1 and CDR2 (germline): ENHRY, SYGVKD. Here the CDR3 DNA reads TGTGCCATCAGTGAAGGAGCCGTCACAGATACGCAGTATTTT. Amino acid sequence: CAISEGAVTDTQYF.

The chain is built from TRBV9 and TRBJ2-5; no clear D. The CDR3 runs to 13 residues. V shed 0 bases and J shed 3 bases, with 6 bases lying between them. Germline loops: CDR1 SGDLS, CDR2 YYNGEE. CDR3 coding DNA: TGTGCCAGCAGCGTAGCTATCGAAGAGACCCAGTACTTC. Translated, it gives CASSVAIEETQYF.

The chain couples TRBV15 to TRBJ2-7; D gene ambiguous. The CDR3 sequence is 15 residues long. The V and J ends lost 0 bases and 0 bases respectively, with 9 bases between them. The germline CDR1 and CDR2 sequences are LNHNV and YYDKDF (reference sequence). The CDR3: CATSRDLVDSYEQYF. In DNA, the CDR3 is TGTGCCACCAGCAGAGATTTGGTCGACTCCTACGAGCAGTACTTC.

In the case of this clonotype: Since a much larger clone is just one base distant, this may be a read error. The chain recombines TRBV7-2 with TRBJ2-5; TRBD1 agrees at 9 bases. Per germline, CDR1 SGHTA and CDR2 FQGNSA. There are 14 residues in the CDR3. This CDR3 is CASSFWTGAEIQYF. In DNA, the CDR3 is TGTGCCAGCAGCTTCTGGACAGGGGCGGAGATCCAGTACTTC.

This clonotype was found once. The rearrangement joins TRBV7-3 to TRBJ2-2; no clear D. Trimming pared 3 bases from V and 4 bases from J, leaving 12 bases between. CDR3 length: 15 amino acids. From germline, CDR1 is SGHTA and CDR2 FQGTGA. The CDR3 coding sequence is TGTGCCAGCAGCTTCCTATTCGTTGCCACCGGGGAGCTGTTTTTT. This encodes CASSFLFVATGELFF.

This clonotype was found a few times. The chain joins TRBV11-1 to TRBJ2-3; tentative D call: TRBD1 (6 bases). Between the trimmed V and J ends, which lost 2 bases and 4 bases, there was a span of 10 bases. The germline CDR1 and CDR2 sequences are SGHAT and FQDESV (reference sequence). CDR3 length: 14 amino acids. CDR3 nucleotides: TGTGCCAGCAGCTTATTTACAGGGTCAGATACGCAGTATTTT. This gives the protein CASSLFTGSDTQYF.

This clonotype showed up many times. CDR3 coding DNA: TGTGCCTCAACCGGGACTCCGGGTAGGGATGAGCAGTTCTTC. It is translated as CASTGTPGRDEQFF. V gene TRBV10-3 combines with J gene TRBJ2-1; maybe TRBD2 (6 bases). Germline CDR1 ENHRY, CDR2 SYGVKD. Trimming pared 11 bases from V and 8 bases from J, leaving 22 bases between. The CDR3 consists of 14 residues.

The V call is TRBV18, the J call TRBJ2-6, with 10 bases aligning to TRBD2. The germline V gene has CDR1 KGHSH and CDR2 LQKENI. V was pared by 2 bases and J by 3 bases, with 7 bases of the junction left unmatched. This CDR3 has 18 residues. The CDR3 bases are TGTGCCAGCTCACCAACCGCTAGCGGGGGAGATGGGGCCAACGTCCTGACTTTC. It codes for CASSPTASGGDGANVLTF.

About this clonotype: Given a much more abundant clone one base away, this may be a read error. The CDR3 loop is CASSVSIRAEQYF. DNA for the CDR3: TGTGCCAGCAGTGTATCAATCAGGGCCGAGCAGTACTTC. The V gene is TRBV27, the J gene TRBJ2-5; D possibly corresponds to TRBD1 (5 bases). TRBJ2-7 matches the DNA end more closely, so the J call is doubtful. The germline V gene has CDR1 MNHEY and CDR2 SMNVEV (reference sequence). The CDR3 spans 13 residues.

This chain uses TRBV13 with TRBJ2-5; 8 bases align to TRBD1. Germline-derived CDR1 and CDR2 are PRHDT and FYEKMQ (reference sequence). This CDR3 has 14 residues. Trimming removed 3 bases from V and 4 bases from J; junction bases left unmatched: 4. The CDR3 DNA reads TGTGCCAGCAGCTTCAAACAGGGGGGAGAGACCCAGTACTTC. This encodes CASSFKQGGETQYF.

This clonotype showed up just a few times. The rearrangement joins TRBV11-2 to TRBJ2-1; TRBD2 agrees at 7 bases. V lost 2 bases to trimming and J lost 15 bases; unmatched junction nucleotides: 16. Per germline, CDR1 SGHAT and CDR2 FQNNGV. The CDR3 is made up of 15 amino acids. In DNA, the CDR3 is TGTGCCAGCAGCTTATCAGGTGCGGGAGACACTAGATTGTTCTTC. Protein product: CASSLSGAGDTRLFF.

V is TRBV5-5 and J is TRBJ2-3; no clear D gene. The V gene's germline CDR1 is SGHKS and CDR2 YYEKEE (reference sequence). The CDR3 totals 13 residues. V was trimmed by 1 base and J by 0 bases, leaving 3 bases between them. The DNA of the CDR3 is TGTGCCAGCAGCTTGCGGAGCACAGATACGCAGTATTTT. It codes for CASSLRSTDTQYF.

CDR3 nucleotide sequence: TGCAGTGCGCCGCCGGGACAGGGACACGAGCAGTACTTC. Protein sequence: CSAPPGQGHEQYF. The chain uses TRBV20-1 and TRBJ2-7; 9 nucleotides align to TRBD1. Trimming at V came to 6 bases and at J to 5 bases, leaving 8 bases not matched to a gene. Per the germline V gene, CDR1 is DFQATT and CDR2 is SNEGSKA (reference sequence). The CDR3 runs 13 residues.

A few counts support this clonotype. The CDR3 DNA reads as TGTGCCACTAACGGGGAACTTATATCCAATGAGCAGTTCTTC. It encodes CATNGELISNEQFF. V is TRBV10-3 and J is TRBJ2-1; D perhaps matches TRBD2 (5 bases). The CDR3 consists of 14 residues. CDR1 ENHRY and CDR2 SYGVKD come from the germline V gene. Deletions cut 10 bases from V and 6 bases from J, with 19 bases between.